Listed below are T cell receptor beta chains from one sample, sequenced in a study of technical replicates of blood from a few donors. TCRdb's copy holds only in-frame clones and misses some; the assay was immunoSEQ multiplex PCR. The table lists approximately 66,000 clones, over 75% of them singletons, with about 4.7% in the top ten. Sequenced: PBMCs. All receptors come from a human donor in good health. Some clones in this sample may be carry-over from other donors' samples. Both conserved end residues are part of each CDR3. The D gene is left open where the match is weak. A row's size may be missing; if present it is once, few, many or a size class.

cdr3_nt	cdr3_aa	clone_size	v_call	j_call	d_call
TGTGCCAGCTCCCCGGCGAGGGAAGGTTCACCCCTCCACTTT	CASSPAREGSPLHF	NA	TRBV18	TRBJ1-6	NA
TGTGCCAGCAGTCCGGGACAGAGGGATGGCTACACCTTC	CASSPGQRDGYTF	NA	TRBV28	TRBJ1-2	TRBD1
TGTGCCAGCAGCTTATGGCAGGAAGGTGAGCAGTACTTC	CASSLWQEGEQYF	NA	TRBV7-2	TRBJ2-7	NA
TGTGCCATCAGTGACCCCGGGACAGGGAGCTATGGCTACACCTTC	CAISDPGTGSYGYTF	NA	TRBV10-3	TRBJ1-2	TRBD1
TGTGCCAGCAGTGAAGCGATGCAGGTGGTCTATGGCTACACCTTC	CASSEAMQVVYGYTF	NA	TRBV2	TRBJ1-2	NA
TGCGCCAGAACCCCTAGCAGGGGTACTAACTTGTCTAACTATGGCTACACCTTC	CARTPSRGTNLSNYGYTF	NA	TRBV5-1	TRBJ1-2	NA
TGTGCCAGCAGCGTCCGGGGGACAGGGGGCCCCTACGAGCAGTACTTC	CASSVRGTGGPYEQYF	NA	TRBV9	TRBJ2-7	TRBD1
TGTGCTAGTGGACCCGGGACTAGCAGTGCGCAGTACTTC	CASGPGTSSAQYF	NA	TRBV12-5	TRBJ2-7	TRBD2
TGTGCCAGTAGTACTGCGGGGACCACAGATACGCAGTATTTT	CASSTAGTTDTQYF	NA	TRBV19	TRBJ2-3	NA
TGTGCCACCAGCAGGGGACAAGATCAGCCCCAGCATTTT	CATSRGQDQPQHF	NA	TRBV15	TRBJ1-5	NA
TGCGCCAGCAGCCACAGGGGGGGTTCGGGTGATGGCTACACCTTC	CASSHRGGSGDGYTF	few	TRBV5-1	TRBJ1-2	TRBD1
TGTGCCAGCAGCTTGGCCGGGACTAACACCTACAATGAGCAGTTCTTC	CASSLAGTNTYNEQFF	NA	TRBV11-3	TRBJ2-1	TRBD2
TGTGCCAGCAGCTCACTACTAGCGGGAGATTATGGCGGGGAGCTGTTTTTT	CASSSLLAGDYGGELFF	NA	TRBV7-2	TRBJ2-2	TRBD2
TGTGCCAGCAGCTTGGGGGACAGGGTGCCTGAGCAGTTCTTC	CASSLGDRVPEQFF	NA	TRBV5-8	TRBJ2-1	TRBD1
TGTGCCAGCAACCCAGGACGAGCGGGGGGCCTGAATGAGCAGTTCTTC	CASNPGRAGGLNEQFF	NA	TRBV9	TRBJ2-1	TRBD2
TGTGCCAGCAGTTACAACAGGAATTCTTGGGAGCAGTACTTC	CASSYNRNSWEQYF	NA	TRBV6-5	TRBJ2-7	NA
TGTGCCAGCAGCGTGGAACTACAGGGGTATGAAGCTTTCTTT	CASSVELQGYEAFF	NA	TRBV5-4	TRBJ1-1	TRBD1
TGCGCCAGCAGCGGAGGGACTAGCGGTCACAATGAGCAGTTCTTC	CASSGGTSGHNEQFF	NA	TRBV5-1	TRBJ2-1	TRBD2
TGTGCCAGCAGCTTAAGGGACTTCAGCACCTACGAGCAGTACTTC	CASSLRDFSTYEQYF	NA	TRBV7-2	TRBJ2-7	NA
TGTGCCTGGAGAGCTAGCGCGACCACAGATACGCAGTATTTT	CAWRASATTDTQYF	NA	TRBV30	TRBJ2-3	NA
TGCGCCAGCAGCCGCTATGGACAGGGCAACTACGAGCAGTACTTC	CASSRYGQGNYEQYF	once	TRBV4-1	TRBJ2-7	TRBD1
TGCGCCAGGGAGGACGTCACACAAGAAGAGACCCAGTACTTC	CAREDVTQEETQYF	NA	TRBV10-1	TRBJ2-5	NA
TGTGCCATCAGCAACCAAAGACTAGCGGGGTTCGATGAGCAGTTCTTC	CAISNQRLAGFDEQFF	NA	TRBV10-3	TRBJ2-1	TRBD2
TGCGCCAGCAGCTTCGCGGGGAGCACTGAAGCTTTCTTT	CASSFAGSTEAFF	NA	TRBV5-1	TRBJ1-1	NA
TGTGCCAGTAGTACCTCTCAAAAGGGACTCGAGCAGTACTTC	CASSTSQKGLEQYF	NA	TRBV19	TRBJ2-7	NA
TGTGCCAGCACGGGAGGAAGCGGAGGAAACACCGGGGAGCTGTTTTTT	CASTGGSGGNTGELFF	NA	TRBV9	TRBJ2-2	TRBD2
TGTGCCAGCAGCGCAGTCGGGACAGCCACCAATCAGCCCCAGCATTTT	CASSAVGTATNQPQHF	NA	TRBV7-2	TRBJ1-5	TRBD1
TGTGCCAGCAGCTTAGGCCGGACTAGCGGGATCTCCTACGAGCAGTACTTC	CASSLGRTSGISYEQYF	NA	TRBV11-2	TRBJ2-7	TRBD2
TGTGCCACCAGCAGGGATGCGGGAGCTAGCTCCTACAATGAGCAGTTCTTC	CATSRDAGASSYNEQFF	NA	TRBV15	TRBJ2-1	TRBD2
TGTGCCAGCAGCTTAACAGGGACCGCAACTAATGAAAAACTGTTTTTT	CASSLTGTATNEKLFF	NA	TRBV7-2	TRBJ1-4	NA
TGTGCCAGCAGCTTAACTAGAGACACTGAAGCTTTCTTT	CASSLTRDTEAFF	once	TRBV7-3	TRBJ1-1	NA
TGCGCCAGCAGTAGTACGCTAGCGGGGGTCTACGAGCAGTACTTC	CASSSTLAGVYEQYF	NA	TRBV5-1	TRBJ2-7	TRBD2
TGTGCCAGTAGTATACCACTAGCGCGCACAGATACGCAGTATTTT	CASSIPLARTDTQYF	NA	TRBV19	TRBJ2-3	TRBD2
TGCGCCAGCAGCTTAGGACTAGCGGGGGGAAGCACAGATACGCAGTATTTT	CASSLGLAGGSTDTQYF	once	TRBV5-1	TRBJ2-3	TRBD2
TGTGCCAGCAGTTACTCGACAGGGGGAATCTATGGCTACACCTTC	CASSYSTGGIYGYTF	few	TRBV6-5	TRBJ1-2	TRBD1
TGTGCCTGGAGTGATGGACTAGCCACAGATACGCAGTATTTT	CAWSDGLATDTQYF	NA	TRBV30	TRBJ2-3	TRBD2
TGTGCCAGCAGCTTACGGTTGAGCTCTGGAAACACCATATATTTT	CASSLRLSSGNTIYF	NA	TRBV5-6	TRBJ1-3	NA
TGTGCCAGCAGCCCCGGAGTTCAAGAGACCCAGTACTTC	CASSPGVQETQYF	NA	TRBV7-6	TRBJ2-5	NA
TGTGCCTGGAGGTCCCTAAGCGCTGAAGCTTTCTTT	CAWRSLSAEAFF	few	TRBV30	TRBJ1-1	NA
TGCGCCAGCAGCCAGGTAGGGACAGGGAACTATGGCTACACCTTC	CASSQVGTGNYGYTF	NA	TRBV4-3	TRBJ1-2	TRBD1
TGTGCCAGTAGGCGGGGTGGCCGTAATGGCTACACCTTC	CASRRGGRNGYTF	NA	TRBV7-2	TRBJ1-2	NA
TGTGCCAGCAGTTACTCGATCTCTTTACGCCGAGGCTCCACCTTC	CASSYSISLRRGSTF	NA	TRBV6-5	TRBJ1-2	NA